This T cell receptor (beta chain) was retrieved from a study of T cell repertoires in cytomegalovirus infection. This clonotype was seen a handful of times. V was clipped by 1 base and J by 1 base, with 14 bases between them. The germline gives CDR1 DFQATT, CDR2 SNEGSKA (reference sequence). The CDR3 sequence is 16 residues long. TCRdb ran MiXCR on the reads and lists one entry per CDR3 protein. The table shows approximately 500,000 distinct CDR3 sequences, with 15% to 20% occurring only once. The material sequenced was CD8+ T cells from PBMCs. The gene calls are TRBV20-1 and TRBJ2-1; no reliable D call. The clonotype originates from a human donor in good health (CMV status not recorded). Some clones in this sample may be carry-over from other donors' samples. CDR3 DNA: TGCAGTGCTAGAGTCCGGGCGTCCGTATCCTACAATGAGCAGTTCTTC. It codes for CSARVRASVSYNEQFF.